These 9 T cell receptor beta chains were all obtained from the same sample, sequenced in a study of T cell clonotyping in hematopoietic cell transplantation. Profiled with immunoSEQ multiplex PCR; TCRdb holds only in-frame clones, not every one. Of 27,000 or so clones detected, approximately 96% appear once; the ten largest clones hold roughly 1.4%. The specimen was peripheral blood mononuclear cells. All receptors derive from a man aged 50-60 years in good health. Some clones in this sample may be carry-over from other donors' samples.

The chain uses TRBV7-9 and TRBJ1-6, with 10 bases matching TRBD1. The V and J ends lost 5 bases and 10 bases, in that order; junction bases with no gene match: 5. The CDR3 spans 14 residues. The germline gives CDR1 SEHNR, CDR2 FQNEAQ (reference sequence). The CDR3 here is CASSAGTGDSPLHF. The CDR3 DNA sequence: TGTGCCAGCAGCGCCGGGACAGGGGACTCACCCCTCCACTTT.

The V call is TRBV7-2, the J call TRBJ1-2; 7 positions agree with TRBD1. V shed 5 bases, J shed 5 bases, and the junction held 11 bases outside the gene matches. The CDR3 consists of 15 residues. Germline-derived CDR1 and CDR2 are SGHTA and FQGNSA. The CDR3 is CASSPRRAGGYGYTF. The CDR3 region has the DNA TGTGCCAGCAGCCCAAGAAGGGCAGGGGGTTATGGCTACACCTTC.

This clone showed up just once. This chain connects TRBV5-4 to TRBJ1-6, with 9 bases aligning to TRBD1. The CDR3 spans 15 residues. Per germline, CDR1 SGHNT and CDR2 YYREEE (reference sequence). V lost 3 bases to trimming and J lost 8 bases; unmatched junction nucleotides: 6. CDR3 DNA: TGTGCCAGCAGCTCCGAACAGGGGGCTGATTCACCCCTCCACTTT. Protein: CASSSEQGADSPLHF.

The chain employs TRBV7-9 and TRBJ1-4; possible D gene TRBD1, 5 bases. This CDR3 contains 15 residues. Looked up from germline, CDR1 is SEHNR and CDR2 is FQNEAQ (reference sequence). Trimming cost V 2 bases and J 2 bases, with 9 bases left between them. The CDR3 nucleotides read TGTGCCAGCAGCTTATGGTCAGGGACTAATGAAAAACTGTTTTTT. This encodes CASSLWSGTNEKLFF.

The chain's CDR3 is CASSPTASGANVLTF. CDR3 coding DNA: TGTGCCAGCAGTCCGACGGCCTCTGGGGCCAACGTCCTGACTTTC. V and J are TRBV6-6 and TRBJ2-6; no firm D call. In germline, CDR1 is MNHNY, CDR2 SVGAGI (reference sequence). V lost 5 bases, J lost 0 bases, and 8 bases lay in between. The CDR3 spans 15 residues.

The genes are TRBV6-6 and TRBJ2-1, with TRBD1 as a possible D gene (6 bases). Trimming took off 6 bases at V and 5 bases at J, with 14 bases between the two ends. The CDR3 is 14 residues long. Germline assignment: CDR1 MNHNY and CDR2 SVGAGI (reference sequence). The CDR3 bases are TGTGCCAGCAGAACCCGGGGACAACACAATGAGCAGTTCTTC. This codes for CASRTRGQHNEQFF.

V gene TRBV7-8 combines with J gene TRBJ2-7; 7 bases agree with TRBD1. The germline CDR1 and CDR2 sequences are SGHVS and FQNEAQ. The CDR3 runs to 14 residues. Trimming at V came to 5 bases and at J to 2 bases, leaving 6 bases not matched to a gene. This chain's CDR3 is CASSPDRLTYEQYF. DNA for the CDR3: TGTGCCAGCAGCCCGGACAGGCTTACCTACGAGCAGTACTTC.

The chain combines TRBV19 with TRBJ2-3; no reliable D call. There are 13 residues in the CDR3. Between the trimmed V and J ends, which lost 5 bases and 6 bases, there was a span of 12 bases. Germline-derived CDR1 and CDR2 are LNHDA and SQIVND (reference sequence). The CDR3 DNA is TGTGCCAGTAGTGCCTTACAGTCGGATACGCAGTATTTT. Residues: CASSALQSDTQYF.

The rearrangement uses TRBV7-9 and TRBJ2-7; TRBD1 aligns across 10 bases. V gave up 5 bases and J gave up 4 bases; unmatched junction bases: 11. The CDR3 spans 16 residues. The germline V gene has CDR1 SEHNR and CDR2 FQNEAQ (reference sequence). The DNA for the CDR3 is TGTGCCAGCAGCAACCGACAGGGGGCTGGAAATTACGAGCAGTACTTC. It encodes CASSNRQGAGNYEQYF.